This T cell receptor (beta chain) emerged from a study of blood T cell repertoires in COVID-19. Overall study context: The cDNA or gDNA used as material had been derived from T cells, B-cell-depleted T cells, or PBMCs.

Those enrolled in Seattle joined during active infection and were followed longitudinally afterward. Here immunoSEQ multiplex PCR was the method, and the copy in TCRdb shows in-frame clones only, minus some. The data hold some 170,000 clones, with about four fifths observed a single time. Sequenced: peripheral blood. This clonotype was obtained from a woman in her forties with COVID-19, enrolled during active disease.

The chain's CDR3 is CASSVRGGFRNSDTQYF. The CDR3 bases are TGTGCCAGCAGCGTGCGGGGGGGTTTCAGAAACTCAGATACGCAGTATTTT. V and J are TRBV9 and TRBJ2-3, with 9 bases fitting TRBD2. This CDR3 contains 17 residues. Looked up from germline, CDR1 is SGDLS and CDR2 is YYNGEE. Germline trimming cut 2 bases from V and 4 bases from J; bases unmatched to any gene: 11.